These T cell receptor beta chains were read from a single sample in a study of blood T cell repertoires in COVID-19. This table comes from immunoSEQ multiplex PCR, and its TCRdb copy is limited to in-frame clones, with some not included. Among around 200,000 clones listed, approximately 85% were seen once. The specimen sequenced was peripheral blood. Every receptor here comes from a man aged 55 to 70 with acute or convalescent COVID-19. Both conserved end residues are part of each CDR3. D genes are given only for firm matches. The size of a clone is reported for some rows only, either as once, few or many, or as a class for expanded clones.

>TRBJ1-1|16|.|TRBV19|.
CASSIDSLTRNTEAFF
TGTGCCAGTAGTATAGATAGCCTAACACGGAACACTGAAGCTTTCTTT
>TRBJ1-1|14|TRBD1|TRBV18|.
CASSPGQGWTEAFF
TGTGCCAGCTCACCTGGACAGGGATGGACTGAAGCTTTCTTT
>TRBJ2-7|14|.|TRBV5-5|.
CASSLGPAGPEQYF
TGTGCCAGCAGCTTGGGACCCGCGGGCCCCGAGCAGTACTTC
>TRBJ2-6|16|TRBD1|TRBV5-3|once
CARSAYRGPGANVLTF
TGTGCCAGAAGCGCCTACAGGGGGCCTGGGGCCAACGTCCTGACTTTC
>TRBJ1-5|14|.|TRBV29-1|.
CSPIDFNSNQPQHF
TGCAGCCCTATAGACTTTAATAGCAATCAGCCCCAGCATTTT
>TRBJ2-5|15|TRBD2|TRBV6-5|.
CASRRTWTSPSDQYF
TGTGCCAGCAGACGTACCTGGACTAGCCCCAGCGACCAGTACTTC
>TRBJ2-1|16|.|TRBV13|.
CASSFFAGRPGSEQFF
TGTGCCAGCAGCTTCTTTGCGGGAAGGCCGGGTAGTGAGCAGTTCTTC
>TRBJ2-7|15|TRBD1|TRBV7-2|.
CASSPYRGPSYEQYF
TGTGCCAGCAGCCCCTACAGGGGGCCCTCCTACGAGCAGTACTTC
>TRBJ2-4|18|.|TRBV10-1|.
CASSESGPGSSLKNIQYF
TGCGCCAGCAGTGAGTCGGGGCCAGGATCATCCCTAAAAAACATTCAGTACTTC
>TRBJ2-3|20|TRBD2|TRBV6-6|few
CASSVLGLAGGVGNTDTQYF
TGTGCCAGCAGCGTACTCGGACTAGCGGGAGGGGTGGGAAACACAGATACGCAGTATTTT
>TRBJ2-7|13|TRBD1|TRBV3-1/TRBV3-2|.
CASSPNRGYEQYF
TGTGCCAGCAGCCCTAACAGGGGCTACGAGCAGTACTTC
>TRBJ1-5|16|TRBD1|TRBV3-1/TRBV3-2|.
CASSQGTGGSGQPQHF
TGTGCCAGCAGCCAGGGGACAGGGGGCTCTGGGCAGCCCCAGCATTTT
>TRBJ2-2|15|.|TRBV27|.
CASRGNRFNTGELFF
TGTGCCAGCAGGGGTAACAGGTTCAACACCGGGGAGCTGTTTTTT
>TRBJ2-7|14|.|TRBV5-6|.
CASSPQSASYEQYF
TGTGCCAGCAGCCCCCAGAGCGCCTCCTACGAGCAGTACTTC
>TRBJ1-4|15|.|TRBV4-1|few
CASSHLGVLGEKLFF
TGCGCCAGCAGCCACTTGGGAGTGTTAGGTGAAAAACTGTTTTTT
>TRBJ1-5|15|TRBD1|TRBV19|.
CASSIGQGASQPQHF
TGTGCCAGTAGTATAGGACAGGGGGCCAGCCAGCCCCAGCATTTT
>TRBJ2-1|13|.|TRBV5-1|.
CASSTDYSNEQFF
TGCGCCAGCAGCACGGACTATTCAAATGAGCAGTTCTTC
>TRBJ2-7|14|.|TRBV7-2|.
CASSLEGGRHEQYF
TGTGCCAGCAGCCTAGAGGGGGGGCGGCACGAGCAGTACTTC
>TRBJ2-5|15|TRBD1|TRBV19|few
CASRASGGREETQYF
TGTGCCAGCCGGGCCTCAGGGGGCCGGGAAGAGACCCAGTACTTC
>TRBJ1-2|13|.|TRBV28|.
CASGQGTNYGYTF
TGTGCCAGCGGGCAGGGAACTAACTATGGCTACACCTTC
>TRBJ1-2|12|.|TRBV28|.
CASSYRAYGYTF
TGTGCCAGCAGTTACAGGGCCTATGGCTACACCTTC
>TRBJ1-2|14|.|TRBV2|.
CASSERTANYGYTF
TGTGCCAGCAGTGAACGTACAGCTAACTATGGCTACACCTTC
>TRBJ2-3|13|.|TRBV14|.
CASSQGLQGTQYF
TGTGCCAGCAGCCAAGGCCTTCAGGGTACGCAGTATTTT
>TRBJ2-3|20|TRBD2|TRBV4-1|few
CASSHPGLAGVILRTDTQYF
TGCGCCAGCAGCCACCCGGGACTAGCGGGAGTTATATTGCGCACAGATACGCAGTATTTT
>TRBJ2-1|15|.|TRBV21-1|.
CASSKSGATYNEQFF
TGTGCCAGCAGCAAAAGCGGGGCAACCTACAATGAGCAGTTCTTC
>TRBJ1-2|16|.|TRBV6-5|.
CASSYSSGGGDYGYTF
TGTGCCAGCAGTTACTCCTCCGGGGGGGGCGACTATGGCTACACCTTC
>TRBJ1-2|15|TRBD1|TRBV19|few
CASSYNRGQGHGYTF
TGTGCCAGTAGTTACAACCGGGGACAGGGGCATGGCTACACCTTC
>TRBJ2-7|13|TRBD1|TRBV10-3|.
CAIGGDRVYEQYF
TGTGCCATCGGGGGGGACAGGGTATACGAGCAGTACTTC
>TRBJ1-2|13|.|TRBV24-1|.
CATSVSGNYGYTF
TGTGCCACCAGTGTCTCGGGTAACTATGGCTACACCTTC
>TRBJ2-1|15|.|TRBV7-2|.
CASSLGAGPYNEQFF
TGTGCCAGCAGCTTAGGGGCGGGCCCGTACAATGAGCAGTTCTTC